The sequence of this T cell receptor (beta chain) was determined in a study of graft-versus-host responses after intestinal transplantation. Looking at the study overall: All recipients were transplanted with multivisceral, liver-intestinal, or isolated intestinal grafts.

CDR3 length equals 18 residues. Trimming pared 7 bases from V and 0 bases from J, leaving 24 bases between. CDR1 is SNHLY and CDR2 is FYNNEI in the germline V gene. A note on this clone: No antigen is known for it.

Findings and caveats of the study: GvH clones turned up in recipient marrow; some had shown up first in ileum or blood.

Measured with immunoSEQ multiplex PCR; TCRdb has only the in-frame clones, and not every one. The profile shows over 70,000 clones, nearly 90% of them singletons. The starting material was unstimulated CD8+ T cells sorted from spleen or lymph node cells, obtained before transplant. The chain has TRBV2 and TRBJ1-2; D uncertain. The TCR originated in a human donor who was the organ donor for an intestinal transplant. The CDR3 DNA follows: TGTGCCAGCACAGGAAATTGGGCCCTAACTAGCCCTAACTATGGCTACACCTTC. Amino acids: CASTGNWALTSPNYGYTF.